This record covers a single T cell receptor (beta chain). Its specific antigen is unknown. No much larger clone is present one base from it, and per-base qualities are unavailable. TCRbeta CDR3 regions were amplified from genomic DNA by means of the immunoSEQ Assay, a bias-controlled multiplex PCR. As for the original processing: Nucleated cell counts per sample were estimated from amplification of reference gene primers within the assay. To quantify the absolute abundance of each unique TCRbeta CDR3 rearrangement, sequence reads were collapsed and filtered. For each sample, productive Simpson clonality was calculated as the square root of Simpson's diversity index across productive rearrangements. Not all clones reach the TCRdb copy of this immuneACCESS table, which keeps in-frame sequences only. Checked studies attribute under half of the gap to unresolved V genes and leave the rest unexplained. V, J and clone size derive from that table, while D and trimming were established from the DNA sequence. In all, the sample holds 250,000 to 300,000 clones, and roughly 90% of those were seen once. Of the sample, 2% to 2.5% falls within the top ten clones.

Including the terminal cysteine and phenylalanine, the CDR3 comprises 15 residues. Left in the record is the CDR3 DNA by itself, 45 bases read in frame from the first base. CDR1 is given as MDHEN and CDR2 as SYDVKM, both from the germline V gene. The V and J ends are trimmed by 4 bases and 5 bases, leaving 12 bases between them. Enrolling through a virtual design, the prospective study's participants ranged in age from about 18 to 89 years and lived across about two dozen United States geographic areas. In the prospective study, participants were assigned to cohorts based on the clinical history participants reported in a screening survey and a study questionnaire. In the prospective study, mobile phlebotomists collected whole blood, serum and a nasopharyngeal or oropharyngeal swab from each participant. Prospective study participants could optionally give additional blood draws and questionnaires over a roughly two-month period. Prospective study blood samples were shipped either frozen or at room temperature before DNA extraction.

The data originate from a study of blood T cell repertoires in COVID-19 (TCRdb year 2020). For the wider study: Samples covering the acute and convalescent phases of COVID-19 were provided by collaborators in the United States, Italy and Spain. The prospective study material was composed of cDNA or gDNA derived from T cells, B-cell-depleted T cells, or PBMCs. Subjects who had been exposed to COVID-19, were actively infected with it, or had recovered from it provided the deeply sampled blood TCRbeta repertoires that made up the dataset. A freely available public database, intended as a resource for researchers studying the immune response to SARS-CoV-2, is where the repertoires were released. The samples were drawn from two sources: the first 160 participants of the ongoing ImmuneRACE study, and 1,254 subjects contributed by 6 global collaborators. A de-identified subject ID, COVID-19 status, age in years and sex were almost always included in the sample metadata. Where available, HLA class I and class II types were obtained from metadata supplied by the sample provider rather than from assay-based typing.

Results the study describes overall, beyond this receptor: The quantity of clinical and demographic metadata differed by source and by participant and was supplied without curation.

The sample comprised PBMCs or T cells enriched from blood (not recorded which). This chain joins TRBV28 to TRBJ1-6; the D segment could be TRBD1, given 6 matching bases. The source of this sequence is a woman aged 40 to 50 with acute COVID-19. CDR3 region: CASSYTGLDNSPLHF. The DNA reads as follows: TGTGCCAGCAGTTACACAGGGTTAGATAATTCACCCCTCCACTTT.